The rows below give T cell receptor beta chains drawn from one sample of a study of T-cell reconstitution after alpha-beta-depleted transplantation in children. TCRdb re-called the PCR reads through MiXCR, storing one row per CDR3 protein. In the table there are fewer than 700,000 distinct CDR3 sequences, 23% of which are singletons. Sequencing used PBMCs, mostly from graft donor cells, obtained 360 days after TCRalphabeta/CD19-depleted stem cell transplant. All receptors derive from a boy under two years old who had a stem cell transplant for acute myeloid leukemia, so the T cells may come from the graft donor. Each CDR3 is given with its conserved first and last residue. A D gene is named only where the DNA matches it firmly. Where a row states a size, it is once, few, many or the class of an expanded clone; other rows omit it.

d_call j_call v_call clone_size cdr3_aa cdr3_nt
- TRBJ1-1 TRBV28 many CASRSGDPEAFF TGTGCCAGCCGGTCGGGGGACCCTGAAGCTTTCTTT
- TRBJ1-5 TRBV20-1 few CSASDDRSQPQHF TGCAGTGCTAGCGACGACAGGTCTCAGCCCCAGCATTTT
- TRBJ2-5 TRBV13 few CASSLVYGEIGETQYF TGTGCCAGCAGCTTAGTATATGGTGAAATCGGTGAGACCCAGTACTTC
- TRBJ1-2 TRBV10-3 many CAISEIGYGYTF TGTGCCATCAGTGAGATTGGATATGGCTACACCTTC
- TRBJ1-1 TRBV29-1 few CSVDLMGVFANTEAFF TGCAGCGTTGATCTGATGGGGGTATTCGCGAACACTGAAGCTTTCTTT
TRBD2 TRBJ2-1 TRBV4-3 few CASSQEGLAGYNEQFF TGCGCCAGCAGCCAAGAGGGGCTAGCGGGTTACAATGAGCAGTTCTTC
TRBD1 TRBJ2-7 TRBV29-1 - CSVEMGQGRYEQYF TGCAGCGTTGAGATGGGACAGGGGCGGTACGAGCAGTACTTC
TRBD1 TRBJ2-3 TRBV11-2 - CASSSRTGARDTQYF TGTGCCAGCAGCAGCCGGACAGGGGCGAGGGATACGCAGTATTTT
- TRBJ1-1 TRBV12-3/TRBV12-4 many CASSFRGLNTEAFF TGTGCCAGCAGTTTCAGGGGTTTGAACACTGAAGCTTTCTTT
- TRBJ2-5 TRBV25-1 - CASSRFGHLAQETQYF TGTGCCAGCAGTCGTTTTGGGCACCTAGCCCAAGAGACCCAGTACTTC
- TRBJ2-5 TRBV7-7 many CASSLYLNRGETQYF TGTGCCAGCAGCTTATACTTAAATCGTGGGGAGACCCAGTACTTC
- TRBJ2-5 TRBV24-1 many CATSDLQGDQETQYF TGTGCCACCAGTGATTTGCAGGGAGACCAAGAGACCCAGTACTTC
TRBD1 TRBJ2-1 TRBV4-3 - CASSQDRGQGVYNEQFF TGCGCCAGCAGCCAAGATCGGGGACAGGGGGTCTACAATGAGCAGTTCTTC
- TRBJ2-2 TRBV6-1 few CASKGWGTANTGELFF TGTGCCAGCAAAGGGTGGGGGACGGCGAACACCGGGGAGCTGTTTTTT
TRBD2 TRBJ2-5 TRBV20-1 few CSVGGGLEGQETQYF TGCAGTGTTGGGGGGGGGTTGGAGGGCCAAGAGACCCAGTACTTC
- TRBJ2-7 TRBV6-1 - CASSFKAGSYEQYF TGTGCCAGCAGCTTCAAGGCCGGATCCTACGAGCAGTACTTC
TRBD2 TRBJ2-1 TRBV7-2 few CASSLGTSRSNEQFF TGTGCCAGCAGCTTAGGGACTAGTCGTTCTAATGAGCAGTTCTTC
- TRBJ1-1 TRBV25-1 - CASRQVGRASEAFF TGTGCCAGCAGGCAGGTGGGGAGGGCTTCAGAAGCTTTCTTT
TRBD2 TRBJ2-2 TRBV6-2/TRBV6-3 few CASSYSQLAGGPSDTGELFF TGTGCCAGCAGTTACTCGCAGCTAGCGGGGGGGCCATCGGACACCGGGGAGCTGTTTTTT
TRBD1 TRBJ1-5 TRBV10-3 - CAIRMGQGSNQPQHF TGTGCCATCAGGATGGGACAGGGAAGCAATCAGCCCCAGCATTTT
TRBD1 TRBJ2-1 TRBV7-8 - CASSDGQGREQFF TGTGCCAGCAGCGATGGACAGGGTAGGGAGCAGTTCTTC
- TRBJ1-2 TRBV10-3 - CAISVRRSSGGYTF TGTGCCATCAGTGTACGGCGGAGTTCTGGTGGCTACACCTTC
- TRBJ2-6 TRBV4-3 few CASSRVNSGANVLTF TGCGCCAGCAGCCGGGTCAACTCTGGGGCCAACGTCCTGACTTTC
- TRBJ2-5 TRBV30 - CAWSPGRVQETQYF TGTGCCTGGAGTCCTGGACGGGTTCAAGAGACCCAGTACTTC
TRBD1 TRBJ2-4 TRBV5-1 many CASSPGQGPGNIQYF TGCGCCAGCAGCCCGGGACAGGGGCCCGGAAACATTCAGTACTTC
- TRBJ2-1 TRBV29-1 many CSASGTGRLEQFF TGCAGCGCCTCCGGGACCGGAAGGTTGGAGCAGTTCTTC
- TRBJ2-1 TRBV5-4 - CASSLGTSWDEQFF TGTGCCAGCAGCTTGGGAACTAGCTGGGATGAGCAGTTCTTC
TRBD2 TRBJ2-1 TRBV20-1 many CSARDLGLAGGYNEQFF TGCAGTGCTAGAGACCTAGGACTAGCGGGGGGCTACAATGAGCAGTTCTTC
- TRBJ2-1 TRBV4-1 - CASSPGRLAYSYNEQFF TGCGCCAGCAGCCCCGGAAGGCTAGCATATTCCTACAATGAGCAGTTCTTC
- TRBJ2-2 TRBV5-1 - CASSFEGNGELFF TGCGCCAGCAGCTTTGAGGGTAACGGGGAGCTGTTTTTT
- TRBJ2-3 TRBV16 few CASSPTSYTDTQYF TGTGCCAGCAGCCCTACCTCCTACACAGATACGCAGTATTTT
TRBD2 TRBJ2-1 TRBV20-1 few CSASTSGGRNEQFF TGCAGTGCTAGTACTAGCGGGGGGCGAAATGAGCAGTTCTTC
TRBD2 TRBJ2-1 TRBV5-1 many CASSALPSGNEQFF TGCGCCAGCAGTGCTCTACCTAGCGGCAATGAGCAGTTCTTC
- TRBJ2-2 TRBV21-1 - CASRTGEQNGELFF TGTGCCAGCCGTACAGGGGAGCAAAACGGGGAGCTGTTTTTT
- TRBJ2-6 TRBV6-5 - CASSDSGANVLTF TGTGCCAGCAGTGACTCTGGGGCCAACGTCCTGACTTTC
- TRBJ2-1 TRBV20-1 - CCSRDDGVASSYNEQFF TGCTGCTCTAGAGATGATGGGGTAGCCTCTTCTTACAATGAGCAGTTCTTC
- TRBJ2-3 TRBV11-2 few CASSLARVLGDTQYF TGTGCCAGCAGCTTAGCTCGGGTTCTGGGGGATACGCAGTATTTT
- TRBJ1-1 TRBV3-1 once CASSQEGNGPYTEAFF TGTGCCAGCAGCCAAGAGGGGAACGGACCGTACACTGAAGCTTTCTTT
TRBD2 TRBJ2-1 TRBV20-1 few CSAPGLAGGQSSYNEQFF TGCAGTGCACCAGGACTAGCGGGGGGCCAGAGCTCCTACAATGAGCAGTTCTTC
- TRBJ1-1 TRBV20-1 - CSARDGRHLMNTEAFF TGCAGTGCTAGAGACGGCAGGCACCTGATGAACACTGAAGCTTTCTTT
- TRBJ1-1 TRBV20-1 - CSARTYRWNTEAFF TGCAGTGCTAGAACCTATAGATGGAACACTGAAGCTTTCTTT
TRBD2 TRBJ2-5 TRBV7-8 - CASSSTGLAGGQETQYF TGTGCCAGCAGCTCGACCGGACTAGCGGGGGGGCAAGAGACCCAGTACTTC
- TRBJ2-6 TRBV20-1 few CSARDAGSGANVLTF TGCAGTGCTAGAGATGCAGGCTCTGGGGCCAACGTCCTGACTTTC
- TRBJ2-6 TRBV12-3/TRBV12-4 few CASSVERRSSGANVLTF TGTGCCAGCAGTGTAGAGCGGCGGAGCTCTGGGGCCAACGTCCTGACTTTC
- TRBJ2-7 TRBV6-5 many CASRRGAQAYEQYF TGTGCCAGCAGACGGGGGGCCCAAGCCTACGAGCAGTACTTC
- TRBJ2-1 TRBV27 few CATSIASRGRVQFF TGTGCCACCTCCATAGCGAGCCGCGGTAGGGTGCAGTTCTTC
TRBD1 TRBJ2-3 TRBV12-3/TRBV12-4 - CASSLGVTGGSTDTQYF TGTGCCAGCAGTTTAGGGGTGACAGGGGGAAGCACAGATACGCAGTATTTT
- TRBJ2-1 TRBV5-1 - CASRTAGSYNEQFF TGCGCCAGCAGGACCGCTGGCTCCTACAATGAGCAGTTCTTC
TRBD2 TRBJ2-1 TRBV15 few CATSSDISGTSGIYNEQFF TGTGCCACCAGCAGTGATATTTCCGGGACTAGCGGCATTTACAATGAGCAGTTCTTC
- TRBJ1-1 TRBV5-1 many CASSLGMNTEAFF TGTGCCAGCAGCTTAGGAATGAACACTGAAGCTTTCTTT
- TRBJ2-5 TRBV3-1 many CASGTGETQYF TGTGCCAGCGGAACGGGAGAGACCCAGTACTTC
TRBD2 TRBJ2-1 TRBV27 few CASSFDRLAGAYNEQFF TGTGCCAGCAGTTTTGACCGACTAGCGGGGGCCTACAATGAGCAGTTCTTC
- TRBJ1-3 TRBV5-1 many CASSLHRGTPGNTIYF TGCGCCAGCAGCTTGCACCGGGGGACACCTGGAAACACCATATATTTT
- TRBJ1-2 TRBV7-8 - CASSLGSGVNRDSYGYTF TGTGCCAGCAGCTTAGGCTCCGGAGTCAACCGGGACTCCTATGGCTACACCTTC